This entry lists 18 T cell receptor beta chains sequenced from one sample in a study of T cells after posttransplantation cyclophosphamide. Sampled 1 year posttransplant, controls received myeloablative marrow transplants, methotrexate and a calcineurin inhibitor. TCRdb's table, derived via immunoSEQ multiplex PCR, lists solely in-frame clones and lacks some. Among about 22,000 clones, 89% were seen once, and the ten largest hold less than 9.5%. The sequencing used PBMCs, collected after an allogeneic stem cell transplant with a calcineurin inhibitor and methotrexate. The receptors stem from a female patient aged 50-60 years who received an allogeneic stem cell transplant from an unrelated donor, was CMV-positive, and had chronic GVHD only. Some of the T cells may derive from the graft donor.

CDR3 sequence: CAWSWDTNTGELFF. The CDR3 DNA reads TGTGCCTGGAGTTGGGACACGAACACCGGGGAGCTGTTTTTT. The V gene is TRBV30, the J gene TRBJ2-2, with D possibly matching TRBD1 (6 bases). This CDR3 is built from 14 residues. Trimming removed 2 bases at V and 0 bases at J, with 7 bases between. Germline-derived CDR1 and CDR2 are GTSNPN and SVGIG (reference sequence).

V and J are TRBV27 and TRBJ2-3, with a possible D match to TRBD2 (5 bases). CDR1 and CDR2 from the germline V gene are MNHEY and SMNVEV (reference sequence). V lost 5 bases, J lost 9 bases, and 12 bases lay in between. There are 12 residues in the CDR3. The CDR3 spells CASSPLERTQYF. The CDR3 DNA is TGTGCCAGCAGTCCCCTCGAGCGGACGCAGTATTTT.

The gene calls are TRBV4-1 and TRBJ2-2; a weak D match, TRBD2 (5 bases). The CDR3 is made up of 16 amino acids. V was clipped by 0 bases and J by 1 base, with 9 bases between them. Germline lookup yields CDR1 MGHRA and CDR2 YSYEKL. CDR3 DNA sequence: TGCGCCAGCAGCCAAGAGTACCGGGGGAACACCGGGGAGCTGTTTTTT. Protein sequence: CASSQEYRGNTGELFF.

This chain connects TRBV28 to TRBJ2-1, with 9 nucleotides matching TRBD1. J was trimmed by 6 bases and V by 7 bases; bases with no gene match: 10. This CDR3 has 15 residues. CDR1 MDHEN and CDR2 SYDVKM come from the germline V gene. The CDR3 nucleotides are TGTGCCAGCACTAACCGGGACAGGGTGTTCAATGAGCAGTTCTTC. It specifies CASTNRDRVFNEQFF. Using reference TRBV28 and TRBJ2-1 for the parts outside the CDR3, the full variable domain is DVKVTQSSRYLVKRTGEKVFLECVQDMDHENMFWYRQDPGLGLRLIYFSYDVKMKEKGDIPEGYSVSREKKERFSLILESASTNQTSMYLCASTNRDRVFNEQFFGPGTRLTVL.

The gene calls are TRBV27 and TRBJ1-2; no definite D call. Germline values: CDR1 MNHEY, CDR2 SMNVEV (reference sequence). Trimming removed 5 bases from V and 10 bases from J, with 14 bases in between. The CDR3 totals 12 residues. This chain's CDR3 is CASSPGPGLYTF. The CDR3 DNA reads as TGTGCCAGCAGTCCAGGTCCAGGTCTCTACACCTTC.

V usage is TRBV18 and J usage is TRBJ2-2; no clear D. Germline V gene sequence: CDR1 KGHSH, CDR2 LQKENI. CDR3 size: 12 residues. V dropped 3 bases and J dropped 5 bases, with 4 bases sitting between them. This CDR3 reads CASSPQTGELFF. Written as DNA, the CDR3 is TGTGCCAGCTCACCCCAGACCGGGGAGCTGTTTTTT.

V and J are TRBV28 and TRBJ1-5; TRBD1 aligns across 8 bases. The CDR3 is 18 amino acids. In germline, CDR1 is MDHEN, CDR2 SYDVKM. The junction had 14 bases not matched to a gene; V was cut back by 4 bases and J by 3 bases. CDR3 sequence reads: CASSSLTLTGVFNQPQHF. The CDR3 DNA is TGTGCCAGCAGTTCCCTCACCTTGACAGGGGTCTTCAATCAGCCCCAGCATTTT. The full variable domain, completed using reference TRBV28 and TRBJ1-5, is DVKVTQSSRYLVKRTGEKVFLECVQDMDHENMFWYRQDPGLGLRLIYFSYDVKMKEKGDIPEGYSVSREKKERFSLILESASTNQTSMYLCASSSLTLTGVFNQPQHFGDGTRLSIL.

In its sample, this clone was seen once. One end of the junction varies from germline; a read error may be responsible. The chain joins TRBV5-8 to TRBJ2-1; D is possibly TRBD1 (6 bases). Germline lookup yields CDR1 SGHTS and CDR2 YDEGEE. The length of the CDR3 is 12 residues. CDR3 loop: CAGSPRGNEQFF. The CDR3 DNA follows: TGTGCCGGCAGCCCCAGGGGCAATGAGCAGTTCTTC. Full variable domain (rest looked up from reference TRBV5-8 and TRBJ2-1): EAGVTQSPTHLIKTRGQQATLRCSPISGHTSVYWYQQALGLGLQFLLWYDEGEERNRGNFPPRFSGRQFPNYSSELNVNALELEDSALYLCAGSPRGNEQFFGPGTRLTVL.

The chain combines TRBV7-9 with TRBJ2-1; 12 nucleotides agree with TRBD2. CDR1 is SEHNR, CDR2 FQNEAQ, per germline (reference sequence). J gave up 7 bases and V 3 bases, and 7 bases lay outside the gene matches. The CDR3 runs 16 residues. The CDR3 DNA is TGTGCCAGCAGCTTTGGAGGACTAGCGGGAAGAAATGAGCAGTTCTTC. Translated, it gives CASSFGGLAGRNEQFF. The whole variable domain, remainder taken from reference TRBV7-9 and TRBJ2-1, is DTGVSQNPRHKITKRGQNVTFRCDPISEHNRLYWYRQTLGQGPEFLTYFQNEAQLEKSRLLSDRFSAERPKGSFSTLEIQRTEQGDSAMYLCASSFGGLAGRNEQFFGPGTRLTVL.

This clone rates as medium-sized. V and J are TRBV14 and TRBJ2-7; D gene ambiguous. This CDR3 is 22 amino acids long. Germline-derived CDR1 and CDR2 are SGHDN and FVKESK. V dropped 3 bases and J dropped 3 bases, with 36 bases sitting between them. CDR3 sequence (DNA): TGTGCCAGCAGCCATTCCCCCGCCCCCGCTCTCAGGCGCCGAAGATCAGTCTACGAGCAGTACTTC. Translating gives CASSHSPAPALRRRRSVYEQYF.

The CDR3 bases are TGTGCCAGCAGCAAGATAGCGGGAGAAAACACAGATACGCAGTATTTT. This translates into CASSKIAGENTDTQYF. The V call is TRBV7-2, the J call TRBJ2-3; 9 positions agree with TRBD2. The CDR3 loop spans 16 amino acids. V lost 5 bases, J lost 2 bases, and 8 bases stayed unmatched. Germline values: CDR1 SGHTA, CDR2 FQGNSA.

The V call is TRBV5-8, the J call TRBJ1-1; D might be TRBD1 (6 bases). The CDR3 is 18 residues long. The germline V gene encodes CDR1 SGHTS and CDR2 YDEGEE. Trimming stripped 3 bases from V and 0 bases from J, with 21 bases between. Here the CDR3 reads CASSSGIYRVRMNTEAFF. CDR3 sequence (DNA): TGTGCCAGCAGCTCGGGAATTTACAGGGTTAGGATGAACACTGAAGCTTTCTTT.

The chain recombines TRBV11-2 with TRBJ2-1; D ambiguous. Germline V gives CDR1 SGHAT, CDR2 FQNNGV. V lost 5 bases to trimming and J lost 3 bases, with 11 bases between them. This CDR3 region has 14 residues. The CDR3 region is CASSPYAYYNEQFF. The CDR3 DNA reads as TGTGCCAGCAGCCCATATGCCTACTACAATGAGCAGTTCTTC.

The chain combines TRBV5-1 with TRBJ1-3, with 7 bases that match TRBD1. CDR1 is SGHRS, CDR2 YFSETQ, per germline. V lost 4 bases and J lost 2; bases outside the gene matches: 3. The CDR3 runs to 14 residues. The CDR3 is CASSLTGTGNTIYF. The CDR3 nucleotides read TGCGCCAGCAGCCTGACAGGGACTGGAAACACCATATATTTT. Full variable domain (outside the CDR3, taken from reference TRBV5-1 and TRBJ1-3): KAGVTQTPRYLIKTRGQQVTLSCSPISGHRSVSWYQQTPGQGLQFLFEYFSETQRNKGNFPGRFSGRQFSNSRSEMNVSTLELGDSALYLCASSLTGTGNTIYFGEGSWLTVV.

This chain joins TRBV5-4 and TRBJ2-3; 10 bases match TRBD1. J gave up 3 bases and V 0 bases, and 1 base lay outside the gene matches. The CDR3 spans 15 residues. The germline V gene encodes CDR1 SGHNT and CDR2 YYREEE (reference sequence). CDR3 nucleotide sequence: TGTGCCAGCAGCTTGGCGGGACAGGGGACAGATACGCAGTATTTT. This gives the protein CASSLAGQGTDTQYF.

Here the CDR3 DNA reads TGCGCCAGCAGGGCAGTGATCACAGATACGCAGTATTTT. Translating it yields CASRAVITDTQYF. The chain joins TRBV5-1 to TRBJ2-3; D uncertain. With 5 bases removed from V and 2 bases from J, the gap between germline ends came to 9 bases. Germline loops: CDR1 SGHRS, CDR2 YFSETQ. The CDR3 is 13 residues long.

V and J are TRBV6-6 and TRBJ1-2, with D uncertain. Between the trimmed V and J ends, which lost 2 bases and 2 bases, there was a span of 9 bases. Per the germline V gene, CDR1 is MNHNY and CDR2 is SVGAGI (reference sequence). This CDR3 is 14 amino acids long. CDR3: CASSYGRENYGYTF. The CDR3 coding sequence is TGTGCCAGCAGTTACGGACGGGAGAACTATGGCTACACCTTC.

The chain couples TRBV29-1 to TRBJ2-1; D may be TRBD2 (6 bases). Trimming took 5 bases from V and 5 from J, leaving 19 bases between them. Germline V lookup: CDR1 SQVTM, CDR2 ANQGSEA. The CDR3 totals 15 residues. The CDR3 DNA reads TGCAGCGTTATAAGTCCCGGGACTCGTAACAATGAGCAGTTCTTC. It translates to CSVISPGTRNNEQFF.